This TCR beta chain emerged from a study of early T cells in non-severe SARS-CoV-2 infection. In germline, CDR1 is SQVTM, CDR2 ANQGSEA. The CDR3 runs 15 residues. Trimming took off 5 bases at V and 1 base at J, with 15 bases between the two ends. In this sample, this clonotype turned up many times. Unique molecular identifiers were affixed to single, distinct cDNA molecules. MiXCR, run by TCRdb on the 5' RACE reads, gives a single entry per CDR3 protein. Altogether roughly 45,000 distinct CDR3 sequences are present, approximately 5.7% being singletons, with the ten largest covering around 7%. The origin of this receptor is an adult who was a healthcare worker with PCR-confirmed SARS-CoV-2 infection or an uninfected control (not recorded which). This rearrangement joins TRBV29-1 to TRBJ1-3; D might be TRBD1 (5 bases). Sequences were derived from whole blood, sampled at baseline. CDR3 sequence (DNA): TGCAGCGTTTCTGGGCAGGGTGGTTCTGGAAACACCATATATTTT. Amino acids: CSVSGQGGSGNTIYF.